The 31 T cell receptor beta chains reported below all come from one sample, sequenced in a study of OX40 agonist ivuxolimab in advanced cancers. Using immunoSEQ multiplex PCR, the repertoire was profiled, and TCRdb retains in-frame clones only, with some absent. Seen here are more than 40,000 clones, about 90% observed once, and the top ten hold less than 9.5%. The sequencing here drew on CD4+ or CD8+ T cells sorted from blood, taken in a trial of the OX40 agonist ivuxolimab. Every receptor here comes from an adult with an advanced solid tumor such as melanoma, head and neck, liver or kidney cancer.

The rearrangement joins TRBV29-1 to TRBJ1-2; D is uncertain. Trimming removed 8 bases at V and 4 bases at J, with 14 bases between. The CDR3 spans 12 residues. Germline CDR1 reads SQVTM; CDR2 reads ANQGSEA. The CDR3 DNA sequence: TGCAGCACTACGACTATCTCCTATGGCTACACCTTC. As protein: CSTTTISYGYTF.

The rearrangement joins TRBV19 to TRBJ1-5; D uncertain. The germline V gene has CDR1 LNHDA and CDR2 SQIVND (reference sequence). V was pared by 7 bases and J by 3 bases, with 10 bases between. There are 13 residues in the CDR3. DNA of the CDR3: TGTGCCAGTAACGAGGGCTTCAATCAGCCCCAGCATTTT. It specifies CASNEGFNQPQHF.

This clone was counted a single time. The gene calls are TRBV5-6 and TRBJ1-6, with TRBD1 identical over 7 bases. CDR1 and CDR2 (germline): SGHDT, YYEEEE. Trimming took 6 bases from V and 7 from J; bases not matched to a gene: 7. The CDR3 runs 14 residues. As DNA, the CDR3 is TGTGCCAGCACGTCCGGGACAGCAAATTCACCCCTCCACTTT. It codes for CASTSGTANSPLHF.

The chain combines TRBV29-1 with TRBJ1-1; D may be TRBD1 (6 bases). This CDR3 region has 13 residues. Trimming removed 5 bases at V and 2 bases at J, with 12 bases between. Germline loops: CDR1 SQVTM, CDR2 ANQGSEA. The CDR3 here is CSVQRDTNTEAFF. The CDR3, as DNA: TGCAGCGTTCAACGGGACACCAACACTGAAGCTTTCTTT.

The chain is built from TRBV5-1 and TRBJ2-1; TRBD2 aligns across 9 bases. Looked up from germline, CDR1 is SGHRS and CDR2 is YFSETQ. The J segment lost 8 bases and the V segment lost 7 bases, leaving 13 bases of the junction unmatched. The CDR3 is 15 residues long. CDR3 DNA: TGCGCCAGCGGCTACCGTAGCGGGAGTTACGATGAGCAGTTCTTC. Residues: CASGYRSGSYDEQFF.

The chain carries TRBV7-9 and TRBJ2-2, with a weak D call TRBD1 (6 bases). This CDR3 comprises 14 residues. V lost 3 bases, J lost 4 bases, and 9 bases lay in between. Per the germline V gene, CDR1 is SEHNR and CDR2 is FQNEAQ (reference sequence). The CDR3 spells CASSFGQSTGELFF. The CDR3, as DNA: TGTGCCAGCAGCTTCGGACAGTCCACCGGGGAGCTGTTTTTT. Full variable domain (remainder filled in from reference TRBV7-9 and TRBJ2-2): DTGVSQNPRHKITKRGQNVTFRCDPISEHNRLYWYRQTLGQGPEFLTYFQNEAQLEKSRLLSDRFSAERPKGSFSTLEIQRTEQGDSAMYLCASSFGQSTGELFFGEGSRLTVL.

This chain joins TRBV6-5 and TRBJ2-1; TRBD1 agrees at 7 bases. The CDR3 has 15 amino acids. The J segment lost 2 bases and the V segment lost 5 bases, leaving 6 bases of the junction unmatched. The V gene's germline CDR1 is MNHEY and CDR2 SVGAGI. As DNA, the CDR3 is TGTGCCAGCAGTGGGCACAGGGGCCCCTACAATGAGCAGTTCTTC. It yields the protein CASSGHRGPYNEQFF.

V gene TRBV6-5 combines with J gene TRBJ2-1, with D perhaps matching TRBD2 (5 bases). This CDR3 spans 16 amino acids. Trimming shortened V by 0 bases and J by 3 bases, and 12 bases separated the two germline ends. Germline CDR1 MNHEY, CDR2 SVGAGI. The CDR3 sequence is CASSYSPAENYNEQFF. The CDR3 DNA sequence: TGTGCCAGCAGTTACTCACCAGCGGAGAACTACAATGAGCAGTTCTTC.

The chain uses TRBV11-3 and TRBJ2-1; D is unresolved. Trimming took off 3 bases at V and 2 bases at J, with 8 bases between the two ends. CDR3 length: 14 residues. Germline CDR1 and CDR2: SGHNT and YENEEA. The CDR3 spells CASSFAYPYNEQFF. CDR3 in DNA: TGTGCCAGCAGCTTCGCGTACCCCTACAATGAGCAGTTCTTC.

This clone was found once. The chain carries TRBV25-1 and TRBJ1-2, with a weak D call TRBD1 (5 bases). Germline CDR1 reads MGHDK; CDR2 reads SYGVNS. The CDR3 spans 15 residues. The V gene lost 2 bases and the J gene lost 2 bases, with 12 bases spanning the gap. In DNA, the CDR3 is TGTGCCAGCAGTGAACCTGGGGCTGGGAACTATGGCTACACCTTC. As protein: CASSEPGAGNYGYTF.

This clone was counted only a few times. This chain links TRBV18 with TRBJ1-2, with TRBD1 matching 11 bases. This CDR3 spans 14 amino acids. Trimming took 6 bases from V and 6 from J; bases not matched to a gene: 6. Looked up from germline, CDR1 is KGHSH and CDR2 is LQKENI. DNA of the CDR3: TGTGCCAGCTCGGATCGGACAGGGGGCAATGGCTACACCTTC. Translation gives CASSDRTGGNGYTF.

This clone occurred a few times. The rearrangement links TRBV5-5 to TRBJ1-5; 7 nucleotides agree with TRBD1. Germline assignment: CDR1 SGHKS and CDR2 YYEKEE (reference sequence). Losses at the gene ends were 4 bases for V and 3 bases for J; bases not matched to a gene: 4. The CDR3 consists of 14 residues. In DNA, the CDR3 is TGTGCCAGCAGCCGTACAGGGGACAATCAGCCCCAGCATTTT. It yields the protein CASSRTGDNQPQHF. The full variable domain, completed using reference TRBV5-5 and TRBJ1-5, is DAGVTQSPTHLIKTRGQQVTLRCSPISGHKSVSWYQQVLGQGPQFIFQYYEKEERGRGNFPDRFSARQFPNYSSELNVNALLLGDSALYLCASSRTGDNQPQHFGDGTRLSIL.

V usage is TRBV15 and J usage is TRBJ2-7, with 10 bases lining up with TRBD2. J was trimmed by 6 bases and V by 2 bases; bases with no gene match: 7. Germline V gene data show CDR1 as LNHNV and CDR2 as YYDKDF (reference sequence). CDR3 length: 15 amino acids. The CDR3, as DNA: TGTGCCACCAGCAGATGGAGCGGGAGGGCGGGCGAGCAGTACTTC. Its translation: CATSRWSGRAGEQYF.

The chain recombines TRBV7-9 with TRBJ2-5, with TRBD2 matching over 7 bases. The CDR3 consists of 14 residues. With 4 bases clipped from V and 2 bases from J, the junction kept 4 bases outside the gene matches. Germline loops: CDR1 SEHNR, CDR2 FQNEAQ (reference sequence). DNA for the CDR3: TGTGCCAGCAGCTATGCCGGGGGGCAAGAGACCCAGTACTTC. This sequence encodes CASSYAGGQETQYF.

The J gene is TRBJ2-7, the V gene TRBV7-2; D not certain. The CDR3 extends over 14 amino acids. V lost 7 bases to trimming and J lost 6 bases, with 19 bases between them. Germline V gives CDR1 SGHTA, CDR2 FQGNSA. Here the CDR3 DNA reads TGTGCCAGCACCCCTAACCCCAATAGTCGCGAGCAGTACTTC. Amino acid sequence: CASTPNPNSREQYF.

The genes are TRBV10-3 and TRBJ2-3, with TRBD2 matching 8 bases. The V gene end was trimmed by 10 bases and the J gene end by 4 bases; junction bases not matched to a gene: 7. The CDR3 spans 13 residues. CDR1 is ENHRY, CDR2 SYGVKD, per germline. The CDR3 spells CATTTSEADTQYF. In DNA form, the CDR3 reads TGTGCCACCACGACTAGCGAAGCAGATACGCAGTATTTT.

J is TRBJ2-5 and V is TRBV7-2; D may be TRBD1 or TRBD2 (5 bases each). Deletions cut 4 bases from V and 7 bases from J, with 10 bases between. The CDR3 is made up of 12 amino acids. Germline CDR1 reads SGHTA; CDR2 reads FQGNSA. The CDR3 loop is CASSSGLATQYF. In DNA form, the CDR3 reads TGTGCCAGCAGCTCGGGGCTAGCGACCCAGTACTTC.

This clone was picked up one time. The chain joins TRBV19 to TRBJ2-1; 7 nucleotides align to TRBD2. V gave up 5 bases and J gave up 8 bases; unmatched junction bases: 3. The germline V gene encodes CDR1 LNHDA and CDR2 SQIVND (reference sequence). The CDR3 length is 12 residues. CDR3 in DNA: TGTGCCAGTAGTTGGGGAGGGTATGAGCAGTTCTTC. Its translation is CASSWGGYEQFF.

This sequence joins TRBV19 and TRBJ1-5; no clear D gene. Trimming took 3 bases from V and 4 from J, leaving 19 bases between them. Germline CDR1 is LNHDA and CDR2 is SQIVND (reference sequence). The CDR3 spans 17 residues. CDR3 residues: CASSIHRGQQKNQPQHF. In nucleotides, the CDR3 is TGTGCCAGTAGTATTCATAGAGGGCAACAGAAGAATCAGCCCCAGCATTTT.

The chain links TRBV6-1 to TRBJ2-3; D unresolved. CDR3 length equals 14 residues. Trimming left V 1 base short and J 2 bases short, with 7 bases between. The germline CDR1 and CDR2 sequences are MNHNS and SASEGT. CDR3 sequence (DNA): TGTGCCAGCAGTGAAGGTGGTTACACAGATACGCAGTATTTT. Its protein is CASSEGGYTDTQYF.

The chain employs TRBV30 and TRBJ1-2; no clear D. V was cut by 0 bases and J by 6 bases, with 11 bases left in between. The CDR3 length is 13 residues. CDR1 is GTSNPN and CDR2 is SVGIG in the germline V gene (reference sequence). The CDR3 here is CAWSVLGVDGYTF. As DNA, the CDR3 is TGTGCCTGGAGTGTACTGGGTGTCGATGGCTACACCTTC.

This rearrangement joins TRBV7-2 to TRBJ2-2; 8 bases are a match to TRBD1. Germline CDR1 and CDR2: SGHTA and FQGNSA. The CDR3 is made up of 16 amino acids. The ends lost 4 bases at V and 6 bases at J; junction bases unmatched: 10. The CDR3 DNA sequence: TGTGCCAGCAGCTCCCAGGGGGCAGGAGCGGCCGGGGAGCTGTTTTTT. Amino acids: CASSSQGAGAAGELFF.

This chain uses TRBV30 with TRBJ1-5, with D unclear. Trimming pared 0 bases from V and 0 bases from J, leaving 12 bases between. The CDR3 consists of 16 residues. Looked up from germline, CDR1 is GTSNPN and CDR2 is SVGIG (reference sequence). The CDR3 loop reads CAWSVPDYYSNQPQHF. In DNA form, the CDR3 reads TGTGCCTGGAGTGTACCCGACTATTATAGCAATCAGCCCCAGCATTTT.

This clone was seen just once. The chain carries TRBV6-6 and TRBJ2-7; TRBD1 agrees at 10 bases. Losses at the gene ends were 7 bases for V and 7 bases for J; bases not matched to a gene: 13. Germline V lookup: CDR1 MNHNY, CDR2 SVGAGI (reference sequence). The CDR3 spans 15 residues. The CDR3 nucleotides are TGTGCCAGCACCCTAAACCGGGGACAGGGGATGGAGCAGTACTTC. Amino acids: CASTLNRGQGMEQYF.

The chain joins TRBV9 to TRBJ2-3; D not certain. Between the trimmed V and J ends, which lost 4 bases and 5 bases, there was a span of 14 bases. The germline V gene encodes CDR1 SGDLS and CDR2 YYNGEE. This CDR3 has 14 residues. The CDR3 sequence is CASSPRGFGDTQYF. The CDR3 coding sequence is TGTGCCAGCAGCCCTCGAGGATTTGGAGATACGCAGTATTTT.

This clone occurred once. The J gene is TRBJ2-1, the V gene TRBV7-9, with D tentatively TRBD1 or TRBD2 (5 bases each). Germline V gives CDR1 SEHNR, CDR2 FQNEAQ (reference sequence). This CDR3 is built from 15 residues. V gave up 1 base and J gave up 3 bases, with 10 bases separating them. The CDR3 spells CASSLVGESYNEQFF. The CDR3 bases are TGTGCCAGCAGCTTAGTGGGGGAGAGCTACAATGAGCAGTTCTTC.

J is TRBJ2-2 and V is TRBV6-5; 7 nucleotides agree with TRBD1. Trimming cost V 0 bases and J 5 bases; bases outside gene matches: 6. The germline V gene encodes CDR1 MNHEY and CDR2 SVGAGI. The CDR3 has 16 amino acids. The DNA of the CDR3 is TGTGCCAGCAGTTACTCTAGGACAGGTGGTACCGGGGAGCTGTTTTTT. Its translation: CASSYSRTGGTGELFF.

V is TRBV30 and J is TRBJ2-3; the D is unclear. The CDR3 loop spans 14 amino acids. Germline V lookup: CDR1 GTSNPN, CDR2 SVGIG (reference sequence). V lost 1 base to trimming and J lost 0 bases, with 8 bases between them. The CDR3 DNA reads as TGTGCCTGGAGTGATCCTTCTAGCACAGATACGCAGTATTTT. It is translated as CAWSDPSSTDTQYF.

CDR3 sequence reads: CASSVSVEAFF. The CDR3 nucleotides read TGTGCCAGCAGTGTATCAGTTGAAGCTTTCTTT. The rearrangement links TRBV6-1 to TRBJ1-1, with D uncertain. Germline V lookup: CDR1 MNHNS, CDR2 SASEGT. Trimming stripped 4 bases from V and 7 bases from J, with 7 bases between. The CDR3 length is 11 residues.

The chain has TRBV28 and TRBJ2-2; TRBD1 agrees at 8 bases. Germline V gene lookup returns CDR1 MDHEN and CDR2 SYDVKM. The junction had 15 bases not matched to a gene; V was cut back by 3 bases and J by 0 bases. CDR3 size: 20 residues. CDR3 bases: TGTGCCAGCAGTTTTCGGCAGGGGGCTGGGGGTAGCCCGAACACCGGGGAGCTGTTTTTT. Its protein is CASSFRQGAGGSPNTGELFF.

The J gene is TRBJ1-2, the V gene TRBV11-2; 10 bases align to TRBD1. The CDR3 spans 15 residues. CDR1 SGHAT and CDR2 FQNNGV come from the germline V gene. V was pared by 5 bases and J by 4 bases, with 7 bases of the junction left unmatched. CDR3 DNA: TGTGCCAGCAGCGAATCCGGGACAGGGGCCTATGGCTACACCTTC. It codes for CASSESGTGAYGYTF.